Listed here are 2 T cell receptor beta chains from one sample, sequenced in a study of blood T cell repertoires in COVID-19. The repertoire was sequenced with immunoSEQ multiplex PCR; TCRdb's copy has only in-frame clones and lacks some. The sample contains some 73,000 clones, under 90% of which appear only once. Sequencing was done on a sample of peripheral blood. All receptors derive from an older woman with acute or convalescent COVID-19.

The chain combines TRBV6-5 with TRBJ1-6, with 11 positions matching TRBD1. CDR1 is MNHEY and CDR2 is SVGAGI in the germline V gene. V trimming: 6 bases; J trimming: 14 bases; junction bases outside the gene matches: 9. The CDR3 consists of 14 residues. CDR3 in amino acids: CASSPGQGGSTLHF. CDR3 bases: TGTGCCAGCAGCCCGGGACAGGGGGGTTCCACCCTCCACTTT.

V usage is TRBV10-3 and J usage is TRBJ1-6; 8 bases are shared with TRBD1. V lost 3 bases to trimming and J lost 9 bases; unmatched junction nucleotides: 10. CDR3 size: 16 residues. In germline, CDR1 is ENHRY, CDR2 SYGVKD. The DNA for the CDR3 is TGTGCCATCAGTGATCGGGACAGGTTTGAAGGTTCACCCCTCCACTTT. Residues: CAISDRDRFEGSPLHF.